This passage covers 23 T cell receptor beta chains from one sample sequenced in a study of molecular identifiers for immune sequencing clone quantification. TCRdb reanalysed the PCR reads using MiXCR and keeps one entry per CDR3 protein. The sample consists of some 680,000 distinct CDR3 sequences, over 25% of them appearing once. Sequencing used naive CD8+ T cells from blood, with Jurkat cell RNA spiked in. Subset denoted: FACS-sorted CD8+CD4-CCR7+CD45RA+ naive T cells. These receptors were taken from a human donor in good health. Some libraries in this study had Jurkat cell RNA spiked in.

This clonotype was seen many times. The V call is TRBV12-3 or TRBV12-4, the J call TRBJ2-1, with D possibly TRBD2 on 5 matching bases. The CDR3 has 12 amino acids. Between the trimmed V and J ends, which lost 2 bases and 9 bases, there was a span of 8 bases. CDR3 bases: TGTGCCAGCAGTTTAATCCTAGCTGAGCAGTTCTTC. Its protein is CASSLILAEQFF.

The table lists this clonotype with a few counts. The chain carries TRBV4-2 and TRBJ2-2; TRBD1 agrees at 7 bases. The CDR3 runs 13 residues. V lost 7 bases and J lost 3; bases outside the gene matches: 2. The germline gives CDR1 LGHNA, CDR2 YNFKEQ. The CDR3 bases are TGTGCCAGCAACAGGGGTGACACCGGGGAGCTGTTTTTT. It codes for CASNRGDTGELFF.

This clonotype has a count of ten or more. This chain connects TRBV27 to TRBJ2-1; TRBD2 aligns across 14 bases. V shed 5 bases and J 3 bases; nucleotides not matched to a gene: 3. CDR3 length: 16 residues. The germline V gene has CDR1 MNHEY and CDR2 SMNVEV (reference sequence). The CDR3 region has the DNA TGTGCCAGCAGTCAGGGACTAGCGGGGGTCTACAATGAGCAGTTCTTC. It specifies CASSQGLAGVYNEQFF.

This clonotype was seen at least ten times. V usage is TRBV3-1 and J usage is TRBJ1-1, with TRBD1 matching 7 bases. Germline V CDR1 and CDR2: LGHDT, YNNKEL (reference sequence). V shed 5 bases and J 4 bases; nucleotides not matched to a gene: 4. The CDR3 is 13 residues long. The CDR3 coding sequence is TGTGCCAGCAGCGCGACAGGGCCCACTGAAGCTTTCTTT. Amino acids: CASSATGPTEAFF.

This clonotype was detected only a few times. The CDR3 nucleotides are TGTGCCAGCAGCCTAAACAGGGGGCGAGAGCAGTTCTTC. It yields the protein CASSLNRGREQFF. V gene TRBV11-3 combines with J gene TRBJ2-1, with 9 bases that match TRBD1. Germline lookup yields CDR1 SGHNT and CDR2 YENEEA. This CDR3 has 13 residues. V shed 5 bases, J shed 10 bases, and the junction held 6 bases outside the gene matches.

This clonotype was picked up a small number of times. The chain has TRBV6-1 and TRBJ1-4, with 9 bases aligning to TRBD1. This CDR3 spans 17 amino acids. The germline V gene has CDR1 MNHNS and CDR2 SASEGT. The trim removed 2 bases at V and 8 bases at J, leaving 12 bases unmatched. CDR3 loop: CASSEIGRGQGPEKLFF. As DNA, the CDR3 is TGTGCCAGCAGTGAAATTGGGCGGGGACAGGGCCCAGAAAAACTGTTTTTT.

The chain employs TRBV27 and TRBJ2-7, with 10 bases matching TRBD2. CDR1 is MNHEY and CDR2 is SMNVEV in the germline V gene (reference sequence). This CDR3 is 20 amino acids long. V lost 6 bases and J lost 5; bases outside the gene matches: 25. CDR3 nucleotides: TGTGCCAGCAGGCCACAGGATTTGACTAGCGGGCGCCGGCCACTCCACGAGCAGTACTTC. Its translation: CASRPQDLTSGRRPLHEQYF.

This chain connects TRBV29-1 to TRBJ2-2, with D possibly matching TRBD1 (6 bases). Germline lookup yields CDR1 SQVTM and CDR2 ANQGSEA. The V and J ends lost 6 bases and 0 bases respectively, with 14 bases between them. This CDR3 contains 15 residues. CDR3 bases: TGCAGCGTGGAGCAGGGGACGACGAACACCGGGGAGCTGTTTTTT. It codes for CSVEQGTTNTGELFF.

The sample holds many counts of this clonotype. The V call is TRBV9, the J call TRBJ2-3; D might be TRBD1 or TRBD2, each matching 6 bases. There are 15 residues in the CDR3. V lost 0 bases, J lost 2 bases, and 10 bases lay in between. Germline V gene data show CDR1 as SGDLS and CDR2 as YYNGEE. This chain's CDR3 is CASSVDGGPTDTQYF. CDR3 nucleotides: TGTGCCAGCAGCGTAGACGGGGGCCCCACAGATACGCAGTATTTT.

V is TRBV21-1 and J is TRBJ2-2. TRBV21-1 is a known pseudogene. CDR3 size: 17 residues. The CDR3 DNA follows: TGTGCCAGCAGCAAAGCGCGGAGACCTACGAACACCGGGGAGCTGTTTTTT. It codes for CASSKARRPTNTGELFF.

A remark on this clonotype: A much larger clone differs by one base, so this may be a read error. The gene calls are TRBV13 and TRBJ1-5; D not certain. V was clipped by 2 bases and J by 2 bases, with 10 bases between them. CDR1 is PRHDT, CDR2 FYEKMQ, per germline (reference sequence). The CDR3 has 15 residues. The CDR3 spells CASSLRALGNQPQHF. Written as DNA, the CDR3 is TGTGCCAGCAGCTTACGCGCTTTGGGCAATCAGCCCCAGCATTTT.

This clonotype was counted only a few times. The chain links TRBV12-3 or TRBV12-4 to TRBJ1-1; D uncertain. The germline V and J ends were trimmed by 4 bases and 10 bases, with 13 bases remaining between them. The CDR3 sequence is 12 residues long. CDR3: CASSSTTWVAFF. As DNA, the CDR3 is TGTGCCAGCAGTTCGACAACTTGGGTAGCTTTCTTT.

A remark on this clonotype: One end of the junction is discordant with germline, which a read error may explain. The chain links TRBV14 to TRBJ1-2, with D unclear. CDR3 size: 16 residues. Germline loops: CDR1 SGHDN, CDR2 FVKESK. This chain's CDR3 is CASSQARTVNNYGYIF. The DNA for the CDR3 is TGTGCCAGCAGCCAAGCCCGGACGGTGAATAACTATGGCTACATCTTC.

In its sample, this clonotype was seen a few times. V and J are TRBV7-2 and TRBJ1-1; perhaps TRBD1 as D (6 bases). This CDR3 region has 18 residues. V gave up 5 bases and J gave up 2 bases, with 24 bases separating them. Germline values: CDR1 SGHTA, CDR2 FQGNSA. CDR3 loop: CASSPVVLFRRGNTEAFF. The CDR3 coding sequence is TGTGCCAGCAGCCCTGTTGTCCTGTTCCGCAGGGGCAACACTGAAGCTTTCTTT.

Worth noting for this clonotype: This may stem from a read error, because a much larger clone lies one nucleotide away. The chain couples TRBV5-6 to TRBJ1-3, with D tentatively TRBD1 (6 bases). The CDR3 totals 18 residues. The V end was cut by 4 bases, the J end by 0 bases, with 20 bases between. The germline gives CDR1 SGHDT, CDR2 YYEEEE. The CDR3 spells CASSAPRDTAFSGNTIYF. The CDR3 DNA is TGTGCCAGCAGCGCGCCACGGGACACTGCATTCTCTGGAAACACCATATATTTT.

This clonotype was found a few times. The genes are TRBV3-1 and TRBJ2-5; D gene ambiguous. CDR1 and CDR2 from the germline V gene are LGHDT and YNNKEL (reference sequence). The CDR3 runs to 14 residues. Trimming shortened V by 1 base and J by 5 bases, and 11 bases separated the two germline ends. The CDR3 DNA reads as TGTGCCAGCAGCCAAGTTCCGGGTGTTGAGACCCAGTACTTC. It specifies CASSQVPGVETQYF.

This chain uses TRBV7-9 with TRBJ1-2, with TRBD1 identical over 8 bases. Germline values: CDR1 SEHNR, CDR2 FQNEAQ (reference sequence). Unmatched junction bases numbered 5, after V lost 1 base and J lost 4 bases. The CDR3 length is 15 residues. CDR3 in amino acids: CASSLDTTGVYGYTF. CDR3 coding DNA: TGTGCCAGCAGCTTAGACACGACAGGGGTCTATGGCTACACCTTC.

This clonotype showed up many times. The V gene is TRBV11-2, the J gene TRBJ2-7; D unresolved. Trimming shortened V by 10 bases and J by 4 bases, and 11 bases separated the two germline ends. The CDR3 runs 11 residues. In germline, CDR1 is SGHAT, CDR2 FQNNGV. The CDR3 protein is CAIGLGYEQYF. The DNA of the CDR3 is TGTGCCATTGGGCTCGGGTACGAGCAGTACTTC. The full variable domain, with the rest looked up from reference TRBV11-2 and TRBJ2-7, is EAGVAQSPRYKIIEKRQSVAFWCNPISGHATLYWYQQILGQGPKLLIQFQNNGVVDDSQLPKDRFSAERLKGVDSTLKIQPAKLEDSAVYLCAIGLGYEQYFGPGTRLTVT.

The table lists this clonotype with many counts. The chain carries TRBV4-3 and TRBJ2-3; a possible D gene is TRBD2 (5 bases). V lost 0 bases, J lost 3 bases, and 13 bases lay in between. Germline assignment: CDR1 LGHNA and CDR2 YSLEER. The CDR3 sequence is 16 residues long. CDR3 sequence reads: CASSQDYPRGTDTQYF. The CDR3 DNA follows: TGCGCCAGCAGCCAAGATTACCCGCGCGGGACAGATACGCAGTATTTT.

The chain carries TRBV7-9 and TRBJ2-7; 9 bases are shared with TRBD1. The CDR3 length is 14 residues. Germline-derived CDR1 and CDR2 are SEHNR and FQNEAQ (reference sequence). Trimming took 4 bases from V and 6 from J; bases not matched to a gene: 7. The CDR3 is CASSSGTGKSEQYF. The CDR3 DNA reads TGTGCCAGCAGCTCCGGGACAGGGAAAAGCGAGCAGTACTTC.

This clonotype was seen repeatedly, ten times or more. The CDR3 sequence: CASSLGTSSDTQYF. CDR3 coding DNA: TGTGCCAGCAGTTTGGGGACTAGTTCAGATACGCAGTATTTT. The chain joins TRBV6-5 to TRBJ2-3; 8 bases match TRBD2. The CDR3 spans 14 residues. Germline V gene sequence: CDR1 MNHEY, CDR2 SVGAGI. The junction had 4 bases not matched to a gene; V was cut back by 4 bases and J by 4 bases.

This clonotype was observed many times. The chain is built from TRBV12-3 or TRBV12-4 and TRBJ2-5; 11 bases are shared with TRBD2. CDR3 length: 15 amino acids. After removal of 5 bases from V and 4 bases from J, the junction contained 6 bases not matched to a gene. The CDR3 nucleotides read TGTGCCAGCAGTCTACCCGGACTAGCGGGAGAGACCCAGTACTTC. Encoded protein: CASSLPGLAGETQYF.

The chain couples TRBV28 to TRBJ2-2; 8 nucleotides agree with TRBD1. CDR1 and CDR2 (germline): MDHEN, SYDVKM. The CDR3 runs to 16 residues. V lost 8 bases, J lost 4 bases, and 12 bases stayed unmatched. CDR3 loop: CASRPLLTGVTGELFF. DNA of the CDR3: TGTGCCAGCCGCCCCCTCCTGACAGGGGTCACCGGGGAGCTGTTTTTT.